This T cell receptor beta chain emerged from a study of shared clonotypes between healthy human individuals. Overall study context: Plates per donor: three CD4 naive, three CD4 memory, two CD8 naive, one CD8 memory.

The CDR3 is 15 residues long. Terminally differentiated effector memory CD45RA+ cells were left out of the naive CD8 fraction, which was CD45RO-negative and positively selected for CCR7. The study drew all its donors from Caucasian adults living in Nashville, Tennessee. Produced via immunoSEQ multiplex PCR; TCRdb's table is partial and in-frame only. The table includes about 590,000 clones, over 95% detected once. This receptor was taken from a woman aged 25 to 39 in good health. This sequence joins TRBV21-1 and TRBJ2-1; the D call of TRBD2 is as the table states it, not checked on the DNA. TRBV21-1 is a pseudogene locus. Sequences were obtained from naive CD8+ T cells sorted from blood. CDR3 residues: CASSLGTSEKDEQFF. For the CDR3, the DNA is TGTGCCAGCAGCTTGGGGACTAGCGAAAAGGATGAGCAGTTCTTC.